Below, 20 T cell receptor beta chains from the same sample are listed, as sequenced in a study of shared clonotypes between healthy human individuals. This table comes from immunoSEQ multiplex PCR, and its TCRdb copy is limited to in-frame clones, with some not included. The sample shows about a million clones, roughly 80% of them seen only once. Source material: memory CD4+ T cells sorted from blood. Subset reported: CD45RA-negative fraction. The receptors originated from a man between 18 and 29 years old in good health.

This clone was recorded a few times. This chain joins TRBV5-1 and TRBJ1-1, with TRBD1 matching 8 bases. The CDR3 covers 13 residues. Germline V gene lookup returns CDR1 SGHRS and CDR2 YFSETQ. J gave up 7 bases and V 5 bases, and 7 bases lay outside the gene matches. CDR3 coding DNA: TGCGCCAGCAGGGATGCCGACAGGGGTGAAGCTTTCTTT. The encoded protein is CASRDADRGEAFF.

The chain carries TRBV14 and TRBJ2-7; 8 nucleotides agree with TRBD1. The CDR3 is made up of 15 amino acids. The junction had 5 bases not matched to a gene; V was cut back by 2 bases and J by 2 bases. Germline V gene sequence: CDR1 SGHDN, CDR2 FVKESK. For the CDR3, the DNA is TGTGCCAGCAGCCAAACGGACAGGGCCACCTACGAGCAGTACTTC. Its translation: CASSQTDRATYEQYF.

The chain carries TRBV6-1 and TRBJ2-4; 7 bases match TRBD1. The CDR3 sequence is 13 residues long. CDR1 is MNHNS and CDR2 is SASEGT in the germline V gene. Losses at the gene ends were 8 bases for V and 6 bases for J; bases not matched to a gene: 7. As DNA, the CDR3 is TGTGCCAGCTCCAGGACAGGTAGAAACATTCAGTACTTC. It specifies CASSRTGRNIQYF.

In this sample, this clone turned up a few times. V usage is TRBV10-3 and J usage is TRBJ1-5; D is unresolved. V was clipped by 3 bases and J by 6 bases, with 6 bases between them. The CDR3 has 12 residues. Germline V CDR1 and CDR2: ENHRY, SYGVKD. CDR3 residues: CAISEFPQPQHF. The CDR3 region has the DNA TGTGCCATCAGTGAATTTCCTCAGCCCCAGCATTTT.

V and J are TRBV11-2 and TRBJ1-1, with D hard to call. The V and J ends lost 0 bases and 4 bases respectively, with 15 bases between them. Per germline, CDR1 SGHAT and CDR2 FQNNGV. CDR3 length equals 16 residues. The DNA for the CDR3 is TGTGCCAGCAGCTTAGATGGGGAAATTATAAGCACTGAAGCTTTCTTT. Translated, it gives CASSLDGEIISTEAFF.

The rearrangement uses TRBV20-1 and TRBJ1-1; weak D call: TRBD1 (5 bases). Germline V gene lookup returns CDR1 DFQATT and CDR2 SNEGSKA (reference sequence). V was shortened by 5 bases and J by 10 bases, with 14 bases between the two germline ends. The CDR3 length is 11 residues. As DNA, the CDR3 is TGCAGTGCTCCCTGGGGGGTGGGAGCTTTCTTT. Translated: CSAPWGVGAFF.

The chain has TRBV7-2 and TRBJ2-7, with 12 positions matching TRBD2. V lost 4 bases and J lost 5; bases outside the gene matches: 6. This CDR3 comprises 15 residues. Germline CDR1 and CDR2: SGHTA and FQGNSA. CDR3 DNA sequence: TGTGCCAGCAGCTACCCTAGCGGGAGGGCCCACGAGCAGTACTTC. This translates into CASSYPSGRAHEQYF.

A few counts support this clone. V usage is TRBV5-6 and J usage is TRBJ1-2; D is perhaps TRBD1 (6 bases). Germline lookup yields CDR1 SGHDT and CDR2 YYEEEE. Trimming stripped 4 bases from V and 4 bases from J, with 20 bases between. This CDR3 is built from 16 residues. Here the CDR3 reads CASSQYSAGGIYGYTF. The CDR3 DNA reads TGTGCCAGCAGCCAATACAGTGCCGGGGGCATCTATGGCTACACCTTC.

The rearrangement links TRBV5-1 to TRBJ1-1; 12 bases line up with TRBD1. The trim removed 0 bases at V and 8 bases at J, leaving 5 bases unmatched. Per the germline V gene, CDR1 is SGHRS and CDR2 is YFSETQ. The CDR3 sequence is 15 residues long. The CDR3 DNA reads TGCGCCAGCAGCTTGGCGGGACAGGGGGCTCGGGAAGCTTTCTTT. This gives the protein CASSLAGQGAREAFF.

The chain has TRBV15 and TRBJ2-7; possible D gene TRBD1, 6 bases. V was pared by 4 bases and J by 2 bases, with 9 bases between. CDR1 is LNHNV, CDR2 YYDKDF, per germline (reference sequence). The CDR3 contains 13 residues. CDR3 DNA sequence: TGTGCCACCAGCAAAAACAGGGCCTACGAGCAGTACTTC. Residues: CATSKNRAYEQYF.

The chain uses TRBV30 and TRBJ1-2; maybe TRBD1 (5 bases). In germline, CDR1 is GTSNPN, CDR2 SVGIG (reference sequence). The CDR3 contains 16 residues. The ends were cut back, 5 bases at V and 0 bases at J, with 19 bases in the middle. CDR3 sequence reads: CAWDDSGDYSNYGYTF. The CDR3 bases are TGTGCCTGGGACGATTCGGGGGACTATTCTAACTATGGCTACACCTTC.

This clone showed up many times. The chain joins TRBV5-4 to TRBJ2-5, with no clear D. The germline V gene encodes CDR1 SGHNT and CDR2 YYREEE (reference sequence). The CDR3 contains 14 residues. Trimming took 0 bases from V and 2 from J, leaving 8 bases between them. Here the CDR3 reads CASSLDGAQETQYF. In DNA, the CDR3 is TGTGCCAGCAGCTTGGATGGAGCACAAGAGACCCAGTACTTC.

This rearrangement joins TRBV25-1 to TRBJ1-1; 8 positions agree with TRBD1. The CDR3 length is 15 residues. In germline, CDR1 is MGHDK, CDR2 SYGVNS. V shed 8 bases and J 4 bases; nucleotides not matched to a gene: 12. In DNA form, the CDR3 reads TGTGCCAGCGGGGGAGGACAGGGAAGGAGCACTGAAGCTTTCTTT. It specifies CASGGGQGRSTEAFF.

The rearrangement uses TRBV5-1 and TRBJ2-6, with 10 positions matching TRBD1. Germline CDR1 and CDR2: SGHRS and YFSETQ. This CDR3 is 17 amino acids long. The trim removed 2 bases at V and 4 bases at J, leaving 6 bases unmatched. CDR3 sequence: CASSLSGQGTGANVLTF. The CDR3, as DNA: TGCGCCAGCAGCTTATCGGGACAGGGGACCGGGGCCAACGTCCTGACTTTC.

The rearrangement uses TRBV6-5 and TRBJ2-3, with D perhaps TRBD1 (5 bases). V dropped 6 bases and J dropped 1 base, with 14 bases sitting between them. This CDR3 contains 15 residues. Looked up from germline, CDR1 is MNHEY and CDR2 is SVGAGI. CDR3 loop: CASRNRLTGTDTQYF. CDR3 nucleotides: TGTGCCAGCAGAAACCGTCTGACAGGCACAGATACGCAGTATTTT.

The rearrangement links TRBV30 to TRBJ2-2, with D possibly being TRBD1 or TRBD2 (5 bases each). CDR1 and CDR2 (germline): GTSNPN, SVGIG (reference sequence). Trimming removed 4 bases from V and 4 bases from J, with 10 bases in between. The CDR3 consists of 13 residues. This chain's CDR3 is CAWKGTRTGELFF. The DNA for the CDR3 is TGTGCCTGGAAAGGGACCCGCACCGGGGAGCTGTTTTTT.

Points on this clone: Other DNA sequences in the same sample also yield this CDR3. The chain joins TRBV6-5 to TRBJ1-1; a weak D match, TRBD1 (5 bases). V was pared by 5 bases and J by 1 base, with 8 bases between. Germline loops: CDR1 MNHEY, CDR2 SVGAGI. The length of the CDR3 is 13 residues. In DNA, the CDR3 is TGTGCCAGCAGTCTAACAGGGAACACTGAAGCTTTCTTT. This translates into CASSLTGNTEAFF.

The chain links TRBV11-2 to TRBJ2-3; 9 bases map to TRBD2. From germline, CDR1 is SGHAT and CDR2 FQNNGV. The trim removed 4 bases at V and 2 bases at J, leaving 7 bases unmatched. The CDR3 loop spans 16 amino acids. Here the CDR3 reads CASSSTAGGSTDTQYF. Here the CDR3 DNA reads TGTGCCAGCAGCTCAACAGCGGGGGGCTCCACAGATACGCAGTATTTT.

This chain links TRBV2 with TRBJ1-6; D unclear. V was shortened by 10 bases and J by 7 bases, with 14 bases between the two germline ends. Per germline, CDR1 SNHLY and CDR2 FYNNEI. The CDR3 loop spans 13 amino acids. DNA of the CDR3: TGTGCCACCGGCCCCGAGAAGAATTCACCCCTCCACTTT. Its translation: CATGPEKNSPLHF.

A note on this clone: This likely reflects a read error, since a far larger clone is one base away. The same CDR3 is also encoded by other DNA sequences in this sample. The chain links TRBV2 to TRBJ1-2; D call uncertain. This CDR3 has 11 amino acids. Between the trimmed V and J ends, which lost 2 bases and 2 bases, there was a span of 0 bases. Germline-derived CDR1 and CDR2 are SNHLY and FYNNEI. CDR3: CASSENYGYTF. In DNA form, the CDR3 reads TGTGCCAGCAGTGAAAACTATGGCTACACCTTC.